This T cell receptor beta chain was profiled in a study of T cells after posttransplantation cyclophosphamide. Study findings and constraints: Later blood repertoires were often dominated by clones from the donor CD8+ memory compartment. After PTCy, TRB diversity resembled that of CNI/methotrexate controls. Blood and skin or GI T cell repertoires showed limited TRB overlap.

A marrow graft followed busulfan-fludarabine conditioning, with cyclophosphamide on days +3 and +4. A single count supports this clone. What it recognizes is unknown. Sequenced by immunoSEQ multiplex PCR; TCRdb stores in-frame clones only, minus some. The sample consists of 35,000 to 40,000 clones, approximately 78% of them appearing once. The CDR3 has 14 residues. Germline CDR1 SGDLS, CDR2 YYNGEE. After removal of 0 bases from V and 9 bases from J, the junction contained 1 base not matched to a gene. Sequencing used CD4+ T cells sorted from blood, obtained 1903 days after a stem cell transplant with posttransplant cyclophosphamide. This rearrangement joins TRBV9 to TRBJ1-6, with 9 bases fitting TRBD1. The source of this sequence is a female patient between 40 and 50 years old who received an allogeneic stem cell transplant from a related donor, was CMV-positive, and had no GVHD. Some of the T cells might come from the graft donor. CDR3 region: CASSVADRGSPLHF. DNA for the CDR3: TGTGCCAGCAGCGTAGCGGACAGGGGTTCACCCCTCCACTTT.